This TCR beta chain comes out of a study of blood T cell repertoires in COVID-19 (dated by TCRdb to the early 2020s). With regard to the full study: The collaborator samples originated in the United States, Italy and Spain and spanned the acute and convalescent phases of COVID-19. The material from the prospective study consisted of cDNA or gDNA derived from T cells, B-cell-depleted T cells, or PBMCs. Deeply sampled blood TCRbeta repertoires from subjects exposed to, actively infected with, or recovered from COVID-19 were included in the dataset. The repertoires were released in a freely available public database intended as a resource for research on the immune response to SARS-CoV-2. Samples were obtained from the ongoing ImmuneRACE study (first 160 participants) and from approximately 1,200 subjects provided by 6 global collaborators. A de-identified subject ID, COVID-19 status, age in years and sex were almost always included in the sample metadata. Where available, HLA class I and class II types were obtained from metadata supplied by the sample provider rather than from assay-based typing.

Comments on this clone: Its antigen specificity is not known. No clone much larger than this one lies a single base away; base qualities are absent.

TCRbeta CDR3 regions were amplified from genomic DNA by means of the immunoSEQ Assay, a bias-controlled multiplex PCR. For the original study's pipeline: Within the assay, amplification of reference gene primers was used to estimate how many nucleated cells each sample contained. Sequence reads were collapsed and filtered to measure the absolute abundance of every unique TCRbeta CDR3 rearrangement. For each sample, productive Simpson clonality was calculated as the square root of Simpson's diversity index across productive rearrangements. TCRdb took over this immuneACCESS table, retaining in-frame rearrangements with V and J assigned. Such tables are incomplete; in checked studies, under half of the missing clones stem from an unresolved V gene, and the remainder is unexplained. The V and J calls and clone size come from that table; D and trimming were worked out from the DNA. The sample records roughly 300,000 clones, 80% to 90% of which are singletons. The ten largest clonotypes hold roughly 5.3% of the sample.

Study-wide findings and limitations: The quantity of clinical and demographic metadata differed by source and by participant and was supplied without curation.

The CDR3 sequence holds 18 residues, the cysteine and phenylalanine included. Only the CDR3 region is kept as DNA, spanning 54 bases read in frame from base 1. V lost 2 bases and J lost 3 bases; the stretch between them is 20 bases long. The germline V gene yields SGHRS for CDR1 and YFSETQ for CDR2. Participants in the prospective study were enrolled through a virtual design, were aged roughly 18 to 100 years, and lived in about 25 United States geographic areas. In the prospective study, participants were assigned to cohorts based on the clinical history participants reported in a screening survey and a study questionnaire. For ImmuneRACE Cohort 3, a participant was defined as recovered based on two consecutive negative NP/OP PCR tests, clearance by a healthcare professional, or resolution of symptoms. Each participant in the prospective study had whole blood, serum and a nasopharyngeal or oropharyngeal swab collected by mobile phlebotomists. Over a roughly two-month period, participants in the prospective study had the option of providing additional blood draws and questionnaires. Blood samples from the prospective study were shipped frozen or at room temperature prior to DNA extraction.

The specimen sequenced was PBMCs or T cells enriched from blood (not recorded which). This sequence uses TRBV5-1 and TRBJ2-2; possibly the D gene is TRBD2, per 5 matching bases. The receptor was derived from a woman aged 30 to 39 who had recovered from COVID-19. CDR3 region: CASSFGLISGMDTGELFF. The nucleotides read TGCGCCAGCAGCTTCGGACTCATAAGTGGGATGGACACCGGGGAGCTGTTTTTT.